This T cell receptor (beta chain) came from a study of cytomegalovirus exposure and HLA in healthy donors. Across the whole study: Earlier results showed approximately 110 million unique TCR beta sequences derived from roughly 200 million T cells.

The study's findings and limits: A later examination showed that TCR association rates differed by HLA locus, with DRB1 most and HLA-C fewest. It was only CMV serostatus that was available as immune exposure information. Some TCR beta chains (164 of them) were listed as cytomegalovirus-associated.

Primers: 60 Vbeta forward and 13 Jbeta reverse. The table came from immunoSEQ multiplex PCR; TCRdb's copy has only in-frame clones and leaves some out. The profile shows about 200,000 clones, approximately 85% of them singletons. Trimming shortened V by 8 bases and J by 2 bases, and 18 bases separated the two germline ends. The CDR3 spans 15 residues. Germline V gene data show CDR1 as MGHDK and CDR2 as SYGVNS. In regard to this clone: Its antigen is unknown.

The chain combines TRBV25-1 with TRBJ1-1; unclear D gene. The sequence derives from a woman aged 50 to 60 in good health and CMV-seronegative. Sequenced input: PBMCs. The CDR3 coding sequence is TGTGCCAGCCAGGAGGAAAACACTTTAAACACTGAAGCTTTCTTT. Translated, it gives CASQEENTLNTEAFF.